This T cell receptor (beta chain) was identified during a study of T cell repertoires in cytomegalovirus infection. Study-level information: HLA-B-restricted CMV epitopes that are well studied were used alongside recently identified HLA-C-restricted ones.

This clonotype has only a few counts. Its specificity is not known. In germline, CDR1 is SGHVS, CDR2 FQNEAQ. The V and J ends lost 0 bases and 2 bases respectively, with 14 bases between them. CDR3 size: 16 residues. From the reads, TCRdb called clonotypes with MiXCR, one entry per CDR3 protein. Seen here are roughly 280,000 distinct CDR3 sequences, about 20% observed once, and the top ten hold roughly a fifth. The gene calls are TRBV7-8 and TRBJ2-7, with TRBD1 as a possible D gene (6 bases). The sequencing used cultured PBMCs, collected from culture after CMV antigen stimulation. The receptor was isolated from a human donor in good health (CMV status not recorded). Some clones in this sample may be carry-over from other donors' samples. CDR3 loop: CASSLATGSSTYEQYF. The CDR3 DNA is TGTGCCAGCAGCTTAGCCACAGGGAGTTCAACCTACGAGCAGTACTTC.